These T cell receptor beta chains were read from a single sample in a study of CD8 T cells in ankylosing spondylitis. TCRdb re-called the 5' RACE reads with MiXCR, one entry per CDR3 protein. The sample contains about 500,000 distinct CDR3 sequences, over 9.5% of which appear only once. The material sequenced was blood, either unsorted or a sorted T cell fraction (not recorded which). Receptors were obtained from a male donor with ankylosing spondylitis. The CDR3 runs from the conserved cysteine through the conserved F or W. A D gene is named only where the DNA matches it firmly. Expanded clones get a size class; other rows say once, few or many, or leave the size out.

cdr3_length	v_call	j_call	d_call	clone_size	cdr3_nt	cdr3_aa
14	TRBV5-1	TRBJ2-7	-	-	TGCGCCAGCAGCTTGGCCAAGGGAGAGTACGAGCAGTACTTC	CASSLAKGEYEQYF
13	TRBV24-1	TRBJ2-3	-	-	TGTGCCACCAGTGCCGGGAGCACAGATACGCAGTATTTT	CATSAGSTDTQYF
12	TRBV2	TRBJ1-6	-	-	TGTGCCAGCGTGTGGACCGATCCACCCCTCCACTTT	CASVWTDPPLHF
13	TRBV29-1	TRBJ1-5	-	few	TGCAGCGTTGGGGACGGGTACAATCAGCCCCAGCATTTT	CSVGDGYNQPQHF
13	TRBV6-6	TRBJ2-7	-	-	TGTGCCAGCAGTTACTCAGGACCCTACGAGCAGTACTTC	CASSYSGPYEQYF
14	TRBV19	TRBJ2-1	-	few	TGTGCCAGTAGTACCGGGACACAGAGCAATGAGCAGTTCTTC	CASSTGTQSNEQFF
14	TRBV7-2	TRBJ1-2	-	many	TGTGCCAGCAGCTTAACCATCTCTTCGGGGGGCTACACCTTC	CASSLTISSGGYTF
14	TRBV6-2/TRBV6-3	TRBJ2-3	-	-	TGTGCCACCACGTCGGGCCGAAGCACAGATACGCAGTATTTT	CATTSGRSTDTQYF
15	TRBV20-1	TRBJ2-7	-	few	TGCAGTGCTAGAGACGCCTTTGCGGAATCCCACGAGCAGTACTTC	CSARDAFAESHEQYF
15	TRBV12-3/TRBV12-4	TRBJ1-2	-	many	TGTGCCAGCAGTTTGAGACAGTACAGGGACTATGGCTACACCTTC	CASSLRQYRDYGYTF
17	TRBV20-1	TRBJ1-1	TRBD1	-	TGCAGTGCTAGAGATTTGACGACAGGGGGGATGAACACTGAAGCTTTCTTT	CSARDLTTGGMNTEAFF
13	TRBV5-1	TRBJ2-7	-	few	TGCGCCAGCAGCTTCGAACTGCCCTACGAGCAGTACTTC	CASSFELPYEQYF
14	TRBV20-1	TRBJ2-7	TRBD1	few	TGCAGTGCTAGAGAGCCAGGGGGATCCTACGAGCAGTACTTC	CSAREPGGSYEQYF
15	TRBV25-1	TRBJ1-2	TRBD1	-	TGTGCCAGCAGTTTCCCCGGACAGGCTAACTATGGCTACACCTTC	CASSFPGQANYGYTF
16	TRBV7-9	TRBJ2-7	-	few	TGTGCCAGCAGCTTAGCGTCGGATAGCGGAACCTACGAGCAGTACTTC	CASSLASDSGTYEQYF
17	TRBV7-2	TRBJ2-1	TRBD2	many	TGTGCCAGCAGCATAGGGGGTCTAGCGGGAGGGCACAATGAGCAGTTCTTC	CASSIGGLAGGHNEQFF
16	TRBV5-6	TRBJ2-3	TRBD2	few	TGTGCCAGCAGCGTTCGACTAGCGGGAATGGGAGATACGCAGTATTTT	CASSVRLAGMGDTQYF
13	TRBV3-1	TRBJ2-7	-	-	TGTGCCAGCAGCCATGAGGTTTCCTACGAGCAGTACTTC	CASSHEVSYEQYF
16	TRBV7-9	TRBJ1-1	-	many	TGTGCCAGCAGCTTAGCTCCAGGCCTAATGAACACTGAAGCTTTCTTT	CASSLAPGLMNTEAFF
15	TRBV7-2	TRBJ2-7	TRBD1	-	TGTGCCAGCAGCTCAGAGGGACAGGGAACCGGCGAGCAGTACTTC	CASSSEGQGTGEQYF
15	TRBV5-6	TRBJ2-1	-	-	TGTGCCAGCAGCTTGGTGTGGGGCGAGGACAATGAGCAGTTCTTC	CASSLVWGEDNEQFF
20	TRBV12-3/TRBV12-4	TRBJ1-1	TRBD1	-	TGTGCCAGCAGCACTAATCCTCGGAGACAGGGCCCTACCCTGAACACTGAAGCTTTCTTT	CASSTNPRRQGPTLNTEAFF
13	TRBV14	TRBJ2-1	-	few	TGTGCCAGCAGCCGAGTACTTGTGGATGAGCAGTTCTTC	CASSRVLVDEQFF
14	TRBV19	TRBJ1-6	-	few	TGTGCCAGTACGGACGGAAACCGTAATTCACCCCTCCACTTT	CASTDGNRNSPLHF
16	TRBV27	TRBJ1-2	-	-	TGTGCCAGCAGTTTATCTGAGTCGGGGGGCGGCGGAGGCTACACCTTC	CASSLSESGGGGGYTF
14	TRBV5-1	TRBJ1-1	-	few	TGCGCCAGCAGCTTGGCAGGGCAGAAATCTGAAGCTTTCTTT	CASSLAGQKSEAFF
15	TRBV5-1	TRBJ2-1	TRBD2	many	TGCGCCAGCAACATTGGACTAGCGGGAGTTAATGAGCAGTTCTTC	CASNIGLAGVNEQFF
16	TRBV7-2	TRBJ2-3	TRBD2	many	TGTGCCAGCAGCTTATCGAGACTAGCGGGAGCAGATACGCAGTATTTT	CASSLSRLAGADTQYF
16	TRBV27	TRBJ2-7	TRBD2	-	TGTGCCAGCAGTCTCGGACTAGCGGGATACAACTACGAGCAGTACTTC	CASSLGLAGYNYEQYF
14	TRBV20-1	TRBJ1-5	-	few	TGCAGTGCTACTCAACGACAGGATTTTCAGCCCCAGCATTTT	CSATQRQDFQPQHF
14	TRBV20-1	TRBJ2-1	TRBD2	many	TGCAGCGCTCAGACTAGCGGGAGCTACAATGAGCAGTTCTTC	CSAQTSGSYNEQFF
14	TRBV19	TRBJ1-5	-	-	TGTGCCAGTAGTATGTCTAGTGAGTATCAGCCCCAGCATTTT	CASSMSSEYQPQHF
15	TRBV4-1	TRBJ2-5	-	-	TGCGCCAGCAGCCAAGTGAAACAGGGGAGGGAGACCCAGTACTTC	CASSQVKQGRETQYF
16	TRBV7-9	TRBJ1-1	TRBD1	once	TGTGCCAGCAGCCAAAGACAGGGTCCCTCGAACACTGAAGCTTTCTTT	CASSQRQGPSNTEAFF
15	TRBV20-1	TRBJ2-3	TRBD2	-	TGCAGTGCTAGACCCCCTAGCGGCCCATCAGATACGCAGTATTTT	CSARPPSGPSDTQYF
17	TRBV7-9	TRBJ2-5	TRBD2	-	TGTGCCAGCAGCTTATTAAGCGGGAGGGCCGTCCGGGAGACCCAGTACTTC	CASSLLSGRAVRETQYF
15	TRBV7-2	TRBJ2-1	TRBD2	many	TGTGCCAGCAGCTTAAGCCTAGCGGGCTACAATGAGCAGTTCTTC	CASSLSLAGYNEQFF
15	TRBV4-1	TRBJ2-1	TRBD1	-	TGCGCCAGCAGTTACCCGGGACAGCCCTACAATGAGCAGTTCTTC	CASSYPGQPYNEQFF